The 13 T cell receptor beta chains below were found in one sample sequenced in a study of patients and donors after allogeneic stem cell transplantation. Using its own MiXCR run on the RT-PCR reads, TCRdb lists one record per CDR3 protein. The sample shows roughly 230,000 distinct CDR3 sequences, approximately 14% of them seen only once. The sample taken for sequencing was blood, either unsorted or a sorted T cell fraction (not recorded which). The receptors were sampled from a human donor who was either an allogeneic HSCT recipient or a stem cell or donor lymphocyte infusion donor (not recorded which). It is not recorded whose cells these are; they may come from a transplant donor.

The chain links TRBV18 to TRBJ2-7; D may match TRBD1 or TRBD2 (5 bases each). Germline CDR1 KGHSH, CDR2 LQKENI. This CDR3 is built from 17 residues. V lost 1 base, J lost 6 bases, and 22 bases lay in between. The CDR3 sequence is CASSPRRGDQVLTEQYF. The CDR3 DNA reads as TGTGCCAGCTCACCACGTCGTGGGGACCAAGTTCTTACCGAGCAGTACTTC. The full variable domain, rest sourced from reference TRBV18 and TRBJ2-7, is NAGVMQNPRHLVRRRGQEARLRCSPMKGHSHVYWYRQLPEEGLKFMVYLQKENIIDESGMPKERFSAEFPKEGPSILRIQQVVRGDSAAYFCASSPRRGDQVLTEQYFGPGTRLTVT.

This clonotype came up many times. The CDR3 loop reads CASSYWDRDTDTQYF. The CDR3 bases are TGTGCCAGCAGTTACTGGGACAGGGACACAGATACGCAGTATTTT. This sequence joins TRBV6-5 and TRBJ2-3; 9 bases are shared with TRBD1. The CDR3 consists of 15 residues. The ends lost 1 base at V and 2 bases at J; junction bases unmatched: 1. Germline V gene sequence: CDR1 MNHEY, CDR2 SVGAGI.

This chain joins TRBV12-3 or TRBV12-4 and TRBJ2-3; unclear D gene. V lost 6 bases and J 2 bases, leaving 9 bases between the germline ends. The CDR3 sequence is 13 residues long. The CDR3: CASSPTYTDTQYF. CDR3 DNA: TGTGCCAGCAGCCCCACATACACAGATACGCAGTATTTT.

This clonotype was observed a few times. The genes are TRBV5-1 and TRBJ1-2; 9 bases align to TRBD1. The CDR3 spans 16 residues. In germline, CDR1 is SGHRS, CDR2 YFSETQ. With 0 bases clipped from V and 2 bases from J, the junction kept 5 bases outside the gene matches. The CDR3 loop reads CASSLAGDRANYGYTF. CDR3 DNA: TGCGCCAGCAGCTTGGCCGGGGACAGGGCCAACTATGGCTACACCTTC.

Ten or more counts support this clonotype. The chain uses TRBV6-5 and TRBJ1-5; D is unclear. Germline V gene lookup returns CDR1 MNHEY and CDR2 SVGAGI. V lost 3 bases to trimming and J lost 0 bases, with 9 bases between them. The CDR3 runs 15 residues. The CDR3 DNA is TGTGCCAGCAGTTATAATCCGGATAGCAATCAGCCCCAGCATTTT. Translated, it gives CASSYNPDSNQPQHF.

This clonotype was observed many times. The gene calls are TRBV6-2 or TRBV6-3 and TRBJ2-1, with a weak D call TRBD1 (5 bases). Trimming shortened V by 5 bases and J by 6 bases, and 20 bases separated the two germline ends. In germline, CDR1 is MNHEY, CDR2 SVGEGT. This CDR3 spans 16 amino acids. CDR3 in DNA: TGTGCCAGCAGTAAGGTGTCTACTGCTAGGGGCAATGAGCAGTTCTTC. This translates into CASSKVSTARGNEQFF.

J is TRBJ1-5 and V is TRBV12-3 or TRBV12-4; 7 nucleotides align to TRBD1. CDR3 length equals 15 residues. J gave up 0 bases and V 8 bases, and 7 bases lay outside the gene matches. The CDR3, as DNA: TGTGCCAGCTCACCGGGACAGCATAGCAATCAGCCCCAGCATTTT. Translated, it gives CASSPGQHSNQPQHF.

This sequence joins TRBV7-6 and TRBJ1-1; TRBD1 aligns across 7 bases. J gave up 0 bases and V 2 bases, and 3 bases lay outside the gene matches. Germline assignment: CDR1 SGHVS and CDR2 FNYEAQ. The CDR3 is 15 amino acids. The CDR3 DNA is TGTGCCAGCAGCTTAACAGGGGAGGTGAACACTGAAGCTTTCTTT. Translated, it gives CASSLTGEVNTEAFF.

This clonotype has just a few counts. The chain links TRBV20-1 to TRBJ2-7; 7 bases are shared with TRBD1. Germline values: CDR1 DFQATT, CDR2 SNEGSKA (reference sequence). This CDR3 region has 14 residues. V gave up 6 bases and J gave up 2 bases; unmatched junction bases: 10. CDR3 nucleotides: TGCAGTGCCCTTAAAACGGACAGGACCTACGAGCAGTACTTC. Translated: CSALKTDRTYEQYF.

This clonotype was seen a few times. The chain couples TRBV20-1 to TRBJ1-2, with TRBD1 as a possible D gene (5 bases). In germline, CDR1 is DFQATT, CDR2 SNEGSKA (reference sequence). V was clipped by 6 bases and J by 7 bases, with 18 bases between them. CDR3 size: 13 residues. CDR3 coding DNA: TGCAGTGCCTTCGGCCAACAGGCCGGTGGCTACACCTTC. Translating it yields CSAFGQQAGGYTF.

This clonotype was counted between two and nine times. The chain links TRBV3-1 to TRBJ1-2; D is unresolved. From germline, CDR1 is LGHDT and CDR2 YNNKEL (reference sequence). The CDR3 sequence is 14 residues long. The V end was cut by 1 base, the J end by 4 bases, with 10 bases between. CDR3 in amino acids: CASSQGSRPYGYTF. The CDR3 bases are TGTGCCAGCAGCCAAGGGTCAAGACCCTATGGCTACACCTTC.

The rearrangement links TRBV29-1 to TRBJ1-3; D not resolved. V was pared by 3 bases and J by 4 bases, with 4 bases between. In germline, CDR1 is SQVTM, CDR2 ANQGSEA. This CDR3 comprises 11 residues. The CDR3 region has the DNA TGCAGCGTTGAGGTCGGAAACACCATATATTTT. Residues: CSVEVGNTIYF.

The V gene is TRBV13, the J gene TRBJ2-7, with D perhaps matching TRBD1 (5 bases). Germline assignment: CDR1 PRHDT and CDR2 FYEKMQ (reference sequence). Trimming shortened V by 5 bases and J by 2 bases, and 13 bases separated the two germline ends. The CDR3 has 14 residues. CDR3 nucleotides: TGTGCCAGCAGCCCGAGACAGTACCCCTACGAGCAGTACTTC. It encodes CASSPRQYPYEQYF.